The source of this T cell receptor beta chain is a study of blood T cell repertoires in COVID-19. On the study more broadly: Some COVID-19 samples were acute and others convalescent; all came from the United States, Italy and Spain.

Participants were aged about 18 to 95 years, lived in roughly 23 US areas, and enrolled virtually. Each recovered donor of Cohort 3 presented with two negative PCRs, clearance, or symptom resolution. Trimming removed 4 bases from V and 4 bases from J; junction bases left unmatched: 9. From germline, CDR1 is SGHDT and CDR2 YYEEEE. The CDR3 has 15 residues. As originally analysed: Nucleated cell counts were estimated from reference gene primer amplification. Using immunoSEQ multiplex PCR, the repertoire was profiled, and TCRdb retains in-frame clones only, with some absent. That table is the source of V, J and clone size, and D and trimming were worked out from the DNA. The profile shows some 350,000 clones, around 87% of them singletons.

The sequence was collected from a man younger than 30 who had recovered from COVID-19. Sequenced material: PBMCs or T cells enriched from blood (not recorded which). The J gene is TRBJ2-3, the V gene TRBV5-6, with TRBD2 matching over 7 bases. CDR3 bases: TGTGCCAGCAGCAGCGGGGTAGCGAGCGCAGATACGCAGTATTTT. It encodes CASSSGVASADTQYF.